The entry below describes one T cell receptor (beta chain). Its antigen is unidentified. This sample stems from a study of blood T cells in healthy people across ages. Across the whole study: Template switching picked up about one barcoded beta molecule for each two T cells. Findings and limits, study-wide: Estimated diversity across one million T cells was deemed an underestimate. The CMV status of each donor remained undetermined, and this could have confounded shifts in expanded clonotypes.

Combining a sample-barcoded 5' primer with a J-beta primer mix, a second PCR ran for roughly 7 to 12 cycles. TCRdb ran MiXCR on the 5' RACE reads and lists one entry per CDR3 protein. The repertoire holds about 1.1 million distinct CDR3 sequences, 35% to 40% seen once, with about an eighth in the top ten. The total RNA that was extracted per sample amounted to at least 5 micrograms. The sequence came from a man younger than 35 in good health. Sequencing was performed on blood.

CDR3 region: CASSVVSGRQETQYF. The CDR3 coding sequence is TGTGCCAGCAGCGTAGTATCCGGAAGGCAAGAGACCCAGTACTTC. V usage is TRBV9 and J usage is TRBJ2-5, with D unresolved. CDR1 and CDR2 (germline): SGDLS, YYNGEE. V was cut by 0 bases and J by 2 bases, with 11 bases left in between. This CDR3 is built from 15 residues.